This paragraph covers one T cell receptor (beta chain) sequence. What it recognizes is unknown. The study reverse transcribed the entire isolated RNA, so it sequenced expressed TCRB transcripts. Data came from immunoSEQ multiplex PCR; TCRdb stores just in-frame clones and leaves some out. The sample records about 660,000 clones, over 11% being singletons. This specimen comes from a study of beta chain features in type 1 diabetes. Regarding the study as a whole: Shortening that was moderate but significant affected the TCRB CDR3s of Type 1 diabetes patients in all four CD4+ subsets.

The specimen was naive CD4+ T cells from blood. The TCR originated in a man between 18 and 35 years old with type 1 diabetes.

This chain's CDR3 is CASRLLTRNEQYF. CDR3 DNA: TGTGCCAGCAGGCTACTAACTAGGAACGAGCAGTACTTC. The chain uses TRBV27 and TRBJ2-7, with a weak D call TRBD2 (5 bases). The length of the CDR3 is 13 residues. V lost 6 bases and J 5 bases, leaving 14 bases between the germline ends. Germline V gene lookup returns CDR1 MNHEY and CDR2 SMNVEV (reference sequence).